The TCR beta chain under discussion was sequenced for a study of beta chain features in type 1 diabetes. Whole-study context: Cells sorted and examined across all samples totaled nearly 110,000,000.

Since all of the isolated RNA was reverse transcribed, expressed TCRB transcripts were what got sequenced. Using immunoSEQ multiplex PCR, the repertoire was profiled, and TCRdb retains in-frame clones only, with some absent. The table has approximately 270,000 clones, about 13% seen once. General study findings and limits: All four CD4+ subsets from Type 1 diabetes patients carried moderately but significantly shorter TCRB CDR3s.

About this clone itself: The antigen is not known.

Per germline, CDR1 ENHRY and CDR2 SYGVKD. The CDR3 runs to 14 residues. V gave up 11 bases and J gave up 5 bases, with 19 bases separating them. Sequencing was carried out using naive CD4+ T cells from blood. The chain couples TRBV10-3 to TRBJ2-1, with D tentatively TRBD2 (7 bases). The receptor's source is a man aged 25-40 years with type 1 diabetes. CDR3 in amino acids: CAAVSAGADNEQFF. The CDR3 DNA reads TGTGCCGCGGTTTCCGCGGGGGCAGACAATGAGCAGTTCTTC.